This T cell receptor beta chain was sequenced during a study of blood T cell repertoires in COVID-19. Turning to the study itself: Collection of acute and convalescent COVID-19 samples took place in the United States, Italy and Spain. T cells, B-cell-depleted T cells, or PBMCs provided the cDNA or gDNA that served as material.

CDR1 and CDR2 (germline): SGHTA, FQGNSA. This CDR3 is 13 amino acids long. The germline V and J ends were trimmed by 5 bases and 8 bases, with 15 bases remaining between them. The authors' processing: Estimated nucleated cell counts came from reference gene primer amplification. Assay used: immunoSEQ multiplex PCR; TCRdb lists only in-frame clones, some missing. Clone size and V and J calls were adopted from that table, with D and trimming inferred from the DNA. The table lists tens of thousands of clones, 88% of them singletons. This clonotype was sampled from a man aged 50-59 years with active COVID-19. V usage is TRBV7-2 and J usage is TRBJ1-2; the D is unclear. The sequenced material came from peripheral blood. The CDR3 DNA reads TGTGCCAGCAGCACATATGTGGTGGAGGGCTACACCTTC. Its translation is CASSTYVVEGYTF.